Following are 32 T cell receptor beta chains from one sample sequenced in a study of sequential checkpoint blockade in melanoma (dated by TCRdb to about 2019). The receptor library was made with the immunoSEQ multiplex PCR assay. TCRdb provides this immuneACCESS table in a form limited to in-frame rearrangements. Some clones are lacking; in checked studies, under half of them reflect an unresolved V gene, and why the rest are absent is not known. The sample yields around 13,000 clones; less than 35% were counted once. The ten largest clones add up to approximately 15% of the sample. According to the study, the label for this sample's treatment or condition signals: randomized to nivolumab then ipilimumab (arm A) or the reverse (arm B). The input for sequencing was tumor tissue (inferred from file names), taken from a patient given nivolumab and ipilimumab in sequence. These receptors all stem from a human donor with melanoma.

This clone turned up a few times. The chain combines TRBV11-3 with TRBJ2-1, with 14 bases aligning to TRBD2. The V gene's germline CDR1 is SGHNT and CDR2 YENEEA. Losses at the gene ends were 0 bases for V and 0 bases for J; bases not matched to a gene: 4. The length of the CDR3 is 19 residues. The chain's CDR3 is CASSLDPGLAGGSYNEQFF. The CDR3 DNA reads as TGTGCCAGCAGCTTAGATCCTGGACTAGCGGGAGGCTCCTACAATGAGCAGTTCTTC.

V usage is TRBV18 and J usage is TRBJ1-4; TRBD1 agrees at 7 bases. The CDR3 runs 16 residues. Trimming cost V 3 bases and J 2 bases; bases outside gene matches: 6. Germline-derived CDR1 and CDR2 are KGHSH and LQKENI. Here the CDR3 DNA reads TGTGCCAGCTCACCGCGACAGGGCGGGACTAATGAAAAACTGTTTTTT. It is translated as CASSPRQGGTNEKLFF. The full variable domain, in which reference TRBV18 and TRBJ1-4 provide the parts outside the CDR3, is NAGVMQNPRHLVRRRGQEARLRCSPMKGHSHVYWYRQLPEEGLKFMVYLQKENIIDESGMPKERFSAEFPKEGPSILRIQQVVRGDSAAYFCASSPRQGGTNEKLFFGSGTQLSVL.

This clone was detected only a few times. CDR3 region: CASSLRRAENEQFF. CDR3 DNA sequence: TGTGCCAGCAGTTTAAGGCGGGCGGAAAATGAGCAGTTCTTC. The rearrangement uses TRBV28 and TRBJ2-1; D may be TRBD2 (5 bases). The germline V gene has CDR1 MDHEN and CDR2 SYDVKM. The CDR3 runs 14 residues. V was pared by 2 bases and J by 7 bases, with 12 bases between.

This clone has ten or more counts. The V call is TRBV5-8, the J call TRBJ1-1; D not certain. V gave up 3 bases and J gave up 2 bases, with 8 bases separating them. The CDR3 is 13 residues long. CDR1 SGHTS and CDR2 YDEGEE come from the germline V gene. The CDR3 bases are TGTGCCAGCAGCTCAGACCTTAACACTGAAGCTTTCTTT. Protein: CASSSDLNTEAFF.

This rearrangement joins TRBV18 to TRBJ1-1, with D possibly matching TRBD1 (5 bases). The CDR3 sequence is 14 residues long. V shed 8 bases and J shed 2 bases, with 15 bases lying between them. CDR1 and CDR2 from the germline V gene are KGHSH and LQKENI. The CDR3 loop is CASRGGASNTEAFF. For the CDR3, the DNA is TGTGCCAGCCGGGGCGGGGCCTCAAACACTGAAGCTTTCTTT.

The sample holds a few counts of this clone. V is TRBV28 and J is TRBJ2-7; 9 nucleotides match TRBD2. The V gene's germline CDR1 is MDHEN and CDR2 SYDVKM. The ends lost 4 bases at V and 3 bases at J; junction bases unmatched: 10. This CDR3 has 16 residues. In DNA, the CDR3 is TGTGCCAGCAGTTCATACAGGACTAGCGCACACTACGAGCAGTACTTC. It encodes CASSSYRTSAHYEQYF.

This clone has a handful of counts. The chain employs TRBV28 and TRBJ1-3; D is possibly TRBD1 (6 bases). The CDR3 is 15 residues long. Per germline, CDR1 MDHEN and CDR2 SYDVKM. V was clipped by 3 bases and J by 4 bases, with 13 bases between them. Here the CDR3 reads CASSFGGGMGNTIYF. The CDR3 DNA sequence: TGTGCCAGCAGTTTTGGCGGGGGCATGGGAAACACCATATATTTT.

This clone was observed a handful of times. The J gene is TRBJ1-4, the V gene TRBV5-1; 7 nucleotides line up with TRBD1. The CDR3 is 15 amino acids. The junction had 6 bases not matched to a gene; V was cut back by 4 bases and J by 3 bases. Germline-derived CDR1 and CDR2 are SGHRS and YFSETQ. The CDR3 DNA follows: TGCGCCAGCAGCCTCGGGACAGCCGCTAATGAAAAACTGTTTTTT. Amino acid sequence: CASSLGTAANEKLFF.

This clone was seen a few times. This chain uses TRBV6-8 with TRBJ2-2; D is unclear. This CDR3 is 13 amino acids long. The V end was cut by 4 bases, the J end by 5 bases, with 8 bases between. Per the germline V gene, CDR1 is MNHGY and CDR2 is SAAAGT. This CDR3 is CASSFYRTGELFF. DNA of the CDR3: TGTGCCAGCAGTTTCTACCGTACCGGGGAGCTGTTTTTT.

V is TRBV29-1 and J is TRBJ2-7; TRBD1 or TRBD2 may be the D gene (5 bases each). CDR3 length: 14 amino acids. V shed 6 bases and J shed 2 bases, with 17 bases lying between them. Per germline, CDR1 SQVTM and CDR2 ANQGSEA. The CDR3 bases are TGCAGCGTGGGGGACCCATTAGTCCCCTACGAGCAGTACTTC. Translated, it gives CSVGDPLVPYEQYF.

This clone was recorded only once. The V gene is TRBV25-1, the J gene TRBJ2-1, with 12 bases aligning to TRBD2. In germline, CDR1 is MGHDK, CDR2 SYGVNS. The CDR3 is 16 residues long. The V and J ends lost 4 bases and 1 base, in that order; junction bases with no gene match: 2. The CDR3 DNA sequence: TGTGCCAGCAGTGTTCTAGCGGGAGGGTCCTACAATGAGCAGTTCTTC. It specifies CASSVLAGGSYNEQFF.

By share, this clone ranks as medium-sized. The genes are TRBV10-2 and TRBJ1-1; tentative D call: TRBD1 (6 bases). Germline V gene data show CDR1 as WSHSY and CDR2 as SAAADI. This CDR3 is built from 14 residues. V lost 6 bases and J lost 2, with 13 bases in between. CDR3 DNA sequence: TGCGCCAGCAGACCAGGGGACGTTAACACTGAAGCTTTCTTT. It specifies CASRPGDVNTEAFF.

The chain joins TRBV6-8 to TRBJ1-5, with a possible D match to TRBD1 (5 bases). This CDR3 has 13 amino acids. The germline CDR1 and CDR2 sequences are MNHGY and SAAAGT. V dropped 0 bases and J dropped 8 bases, with 8 bases sitting between them. CDR3 sequence (DNA): TGTGCCAGCAGTTACTCGACGGGGGAGCCCCAGCATTTT. Its protein product is CASSYSTGEPQHF.

The chain links TRBV18 to TRBJ2-5, with TRBD1 matching over 9 bases. Germline lookup yields CDR1 KGHSH and CDR2 LQKENI. V shed 0 bases, J shed 5 bases, and the junction held 4 bases outside the gene matches. The CDR3 covers 15 residues. Here the CDR3 reads CASSPPTGGRETQYF. CDR3 in DNA: TGTGCCAGCTCACCACCCACAGGGGGCCGGGAGACCCAGTACTTC. The whole variable domain, remainder taken from reference TRBV18 and TRBJ2-5, is NAGVMQNPRHLVRRRGQEARLRCSPMKGHSHVYWYRQLPEEGLKFMVYLQKENIIDESGMPKERFSAEFPKEGPSILRIQQVVRGDSAAYFCASSPPTGGRETQYFGPGTRLLVL.

Many counts were recorded for this clone. This chain uses TRBV7-1 with TRBJ2-5; D not certain. TRBV7-1 is noted as an ORF with a role that remains uncertain. Trimming stripped 3 bases from V and 4 bases from J, with 9 bases between. This CDR3 spans 13 amino acids. CDR3 nucleotides: TGTGCCAGCAGCTCCACGACGGGAGAGACCCAGTACTTC. Amino acids: CASSSTTGETQYF.

The chain combines TRBV19 with TRBJ1-2; TRBD1 might be the D (6 bases). The CDR3 spans 15 residues. Trimming took 7 bases from V and 8 from J, leaving 23 bases between them. The germline V gene encodes CDR1 LNHDA and CDR2 SQIVND (reference sequence). Written as DNA, the CDR3 is TGTGCCAGTAAGCCCCAGGCAGGGGAAGACTTCGGCTACACCTTC. Translated: CASKPQAGEDFGYTF.

As DNA, the CDR3 is TGTGCCAGCAGCTCCCAGCCCGCAACTAATGAAAAACTGTTTTTT. Its translation: CASSSQPATNEKLFF. The chain carries TRBV14 and TRBJ1-4; no definite D call. Between the trimmed V and J ends, which lost 5 bases and 0 bases, there was a span of 10 bases. This CDR3 is built from 15 residues. Per the germline V gene, CDR1 is SGHDN and CDR2 is FVKESK.

This rearrangement joins TRBV28 to TRBJ2-7, with a tentative D call TRBD1 (6 bases). Looked up from germline, CDR1 is MDHEN and CDR2 is SYDVKM. Between the trimmed V and J ends, which lost 1 base and 3 bases, there was a span of 10 bases. The CDR3 has 14 residues. The CDR3 DNA reads as TGTGCCAGCAGTTTATCAGGGGATGGCTACGAGCAGTACTTC. Protein product: CASSLSGDGYEQYF.

This clone was detected many times. The V gene is TRBV6-8, the J gene TRBJ2-1; 7 positions agree with TRBD2. CDR1 and CDR2 from the germline V gene are MNHGY and SAAAGT. The length of the CDR3 is 16 residues. After removal of 2 bases from V and 2 bases from J, the junction contained 6 bases not matched to a gene. The CDR3 is CASSYLGLVAYNEQFF. CDR3 in DNA: TGTGCCAGCAGTTACCTCGGACTAGTGGCCTACAATGAGCAGTTCTTC.

V and J are TRBV28 and TRBJ1-5, with D perhaps matching TRBD1 (5 bases). Trimming cost V 11 bases and J 3 bases, with 14 bases left between them. CDR1 is MDHEN and CDR2 is SYDVKM in the germline V gene. This CDR3 comprises 13 residues. DNA of the CDR3: TGTGCCTGCTGTAGGGGCCCCAATCAGCCCCAGCATTTT. This translates into CACCRGPNQPQHF.

In its sample, this clone ranks as medium-sized (0.01 to 0.1%). J is TRBJ1-5 and V is TRBV11-3, with D tentatively TRBD1 (6 bases). The CDR3 length is 14 residues. Germline lookup yields CDR1 SGHNT and CDR2 YENEEA. V was pared by 5 bases and J by 1 base, with 9 bases between. The CDR3 DNA is TGTGCCAGCAGCCCAACAGGGAGCAATCAGCCCCAGCATTTT. Protein: CASSPTGSNQPQHF.

This clone was seen once. The chain combines TRBV18 with TRBJ1-5; D is unresolved. The CDR3 spans 16 residues. Trimming shortened V by 3 bases and J by 0 bases, and 12 bases separated the two germline ends. Germline loops: CDR1 KGHSH, CDR2 LQKENI. The CDR3 nucleotides read TGTGCCAGCTCACCGAAGGAGGCATATAGCAATCAGCCCCAGCATTTT. Translation: CASSPKEAYSNQPQHF.

The gene calls are TRBV29-1 and TRBJ2-5, with D tentatively TRBD1 or TRBD2 (6 bases each). CDR1 and CDR2 from the germline V gene are SQVTM and ANQGSEA. Trimming cost V 1 base and J 0 bases, with 9 bases left between them. This CDR3 contains 14 residues. The CDR3 DNA reads as TGCAGCGTTGAAGGGGGGGCGTACCAAGAGACCCAGTACTTC. This sequence encodes CSVEGGAYQETQYF.

This clone came up a few times. The chain couples TRBV28 to TRBJ1-3; D remains ambiguous. Trimming removed 4 bases at V and 2 bases at J, with 12 bases between. Germline V gene data show CDR1 as MDHEN and CDR2 as SYDVKM. The CDR3 loop spans 15 amino acids. The DNA for the CDR3 is TGTGCCAGCAGTTCTCGTTACCTTACTGGAAACACCATATATTTT. Protein product: CASSSRYLTGNTIYF.

The V gene is TRBV18, the J gene TRBJ2-7; TRBD1 aligns across 11 bases. Per germline, CDR1 KGHSH and CDR2 LQKENI. The CDR3 runs 15 residues. V shed 5 bases, J shed 0 bases, and the junction held 3 bases outside the gene matches. The chain's CDR3 is CASSWGQGGSYEQYF. CDR3 nucleotides: TGTGCCAGCTCATGGGGACAGGGGGGCTCCTACGAGCAGTACTTC.

The V call is TRBV6-8, the J call TRBJ2-7; D is unclear. V was trimmed by 10 bases and J by 5 bases, leaving 15 bases between them. Germline loops: CDR1 MNHGY, CDR2 SAAAGT. The CDR3 is 12 residues long. Here the CDR3 reads CAIRSEGDEQYF. CDR3 in DNA: TGTGCCATCAGAAGTGAAGGCGACGAGCAGTACTTC.

This clone has a handful of counts. V is TRBV28 and J is TRBJ2-1; 10 nucleotides agree with TRBD1. The CDR3 has 17 amino acids. Germline lookup yields CDR1 MDHEN and CDR2 SYDVKM. With 5 bases clipped from V and 0 bases from J, the junction kept 7 bases outside the gene matches. CDR3 sequence: CASSPYWTGGSYNEQFF. The CDR3 coding sequence is TGTGCCAGCAGTCCATATTGGACAGGGGGCTCCTACAATGAGCAGTTCTTC.

The chain links TRBV29-1 to TRBJ1-2; TRBD1 is a possible D gene (5 bases). V was pared by 0 bases and J by 4 bases, with 12 bases between. The CDR3 totals 14 residues. Germline loops: CDR1 SQVTM, CDR2 ANQGSEA. CDR3 sequence reads: CSVEDPQVGYGYTF. The CDR3 bases are TGCAGCGTTGAAGACCCACAGGTCGGCTATGGCTACACCTTC.

The J gene is TRBJ1-5, the V gene TRBV18, with a weak D call TRBD1 (6 bases). Germline V gene sequence: CDR1 KGHSH, CDR2 LQKENI. Trimming shortened V by 4 bases and J by 5 bases, and 9 bases separated the two germline ends. The CDR3 contains 13 residues. CDR3 coding DNA: TGTGCCAGCTCACGGGCAGGGGATCAGCCCCAGCATTTT. Encoded protein: CASSRAGDQPQHF.

This sequence joins TRBV6-8 and TRBJ1-2; D gene ambiguous. Germline V gives CDR1 MNHGY, CDR2 SAAAGT. The CDR3 consists of 12 residues. V dropped 1 base and J dropped 8 bases, with 8 bases sitting between them. The CDR3 DNA reads as TGTGCCAGCAGTTACTATCGGGAAGGCTACACCTTC. This codes for CASSYYREGYTF.

The genes are TRBV12-5 and TRBJ2-5; no definite D call. The CDR3 consists of 13 residues. From germline, CDR1 is LGHNT and CDR2 FRNRAP. Deletions cut 6 bases from V and 5 bases from J, with 13 bases between. The CDR3 DNA is TGTGCTAGTGGAAGGGAAGAGTTGGAGACCCAGTACTTC. The encoded protein is CASGREELETQYF.

The chain combines TRBV19 with TRBJ2-3; no clear D. CDR1 and CDR2 from the germline V gene are LNHDA and SQIVND (reference sequence). CDR3 length equals 15 residues. Trimming pared 5 bases from V and 12 bases from J, leaving 24 bases between. CDR3 region: CASSLADYGPRAQYF. The CDR3 region has the DNA TGTGCCAGTAGTCTTGCCGATTACGGGCCCCGAGCTCAGTATTTT.